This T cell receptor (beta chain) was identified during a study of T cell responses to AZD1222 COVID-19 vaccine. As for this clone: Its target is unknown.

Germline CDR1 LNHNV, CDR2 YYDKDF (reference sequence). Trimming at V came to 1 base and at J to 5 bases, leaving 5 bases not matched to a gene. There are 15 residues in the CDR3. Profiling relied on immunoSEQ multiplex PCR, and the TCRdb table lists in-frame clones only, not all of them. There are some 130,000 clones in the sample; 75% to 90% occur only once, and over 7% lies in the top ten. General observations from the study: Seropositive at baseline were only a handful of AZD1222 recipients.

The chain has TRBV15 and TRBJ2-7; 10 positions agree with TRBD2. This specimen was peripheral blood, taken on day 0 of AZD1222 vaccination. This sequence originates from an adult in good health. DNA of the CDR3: TGTGCCACCAGCAGAGTGTCTAGCGGGGGCAACGAGCAGTACTTC. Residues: CATSRVSSGGNEQYF.